This paragraph covers one T cell receptor beta chain sequence. The data stem from a study of blood T cell repertoires in COVID-19. Study background: T cells, B-cell-depleted T cells, or PBMCs provided the cDNA or gDNA that served as material.

The germline gives CDR1 MNHEY, CDR2 SVGAGI. V lost 5 bases to trimming and J lost 6 bases, with 11 bases between them. The length of the CDR3 is 14 residues. As handled by the study authors: Cell counts per sample came from amplifying reference gene primers. The method was immunoSEQ multiplex PCR; TCRdb's version includes in-frame clones alone and lacks a portion of them. V, J and clone size are those of that table, while D and trimming were read from the DNA. The repertoire holds 45,000 to 55,000 clones, with under 70% as singletons. The receptor's source is a woman aged 65 to 85 with acute or convalescent COVID-19. Sequencing was performed on peripheral blood. The chain recombines TRBV6-5 with TRBJ2-6; TRBD2 might be the D (5 bases). The CDR3 spells CASSLARQANVLTF. Here the CDR3 DNA reads TGTGCCAGCAGTCTAGCACGTCAGGCCAACGTCCTGACTTTC.